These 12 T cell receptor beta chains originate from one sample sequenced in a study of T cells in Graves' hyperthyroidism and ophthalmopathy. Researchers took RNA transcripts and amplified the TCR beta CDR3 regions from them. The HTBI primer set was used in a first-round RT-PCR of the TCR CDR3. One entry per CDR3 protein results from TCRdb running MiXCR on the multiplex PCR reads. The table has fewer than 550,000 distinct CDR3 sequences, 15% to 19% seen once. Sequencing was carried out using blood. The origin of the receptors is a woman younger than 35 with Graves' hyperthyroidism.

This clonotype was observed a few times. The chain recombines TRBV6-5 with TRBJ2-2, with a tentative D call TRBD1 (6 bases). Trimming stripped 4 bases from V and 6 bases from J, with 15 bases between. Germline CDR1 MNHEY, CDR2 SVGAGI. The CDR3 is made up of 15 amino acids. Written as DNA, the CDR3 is TGTGCCAGCAGTTCTCTCGACAGGCCGCCCGGGGAGCTGTTTTTT. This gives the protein CASSSLDRPPGELFF.

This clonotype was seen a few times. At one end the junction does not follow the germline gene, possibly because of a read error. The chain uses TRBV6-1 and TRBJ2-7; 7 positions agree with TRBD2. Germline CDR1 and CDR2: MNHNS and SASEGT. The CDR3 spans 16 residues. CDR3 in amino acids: CASSGQLRGSSYEQHF. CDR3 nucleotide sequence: TGTGCCAGCAGTGGCCAGCTGCGGGGGAGCTCCTACGAGCAGCACTTC.

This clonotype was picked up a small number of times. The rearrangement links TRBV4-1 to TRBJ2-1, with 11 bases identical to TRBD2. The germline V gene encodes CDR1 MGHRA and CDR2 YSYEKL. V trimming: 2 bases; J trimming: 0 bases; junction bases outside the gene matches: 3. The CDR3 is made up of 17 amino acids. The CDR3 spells CASSQSGLAASYNEQFF. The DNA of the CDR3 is TGCGCCAGCAGCCAATCGGGACTAGCGGCCTCCTACAATGAGCAGTTCTTC.

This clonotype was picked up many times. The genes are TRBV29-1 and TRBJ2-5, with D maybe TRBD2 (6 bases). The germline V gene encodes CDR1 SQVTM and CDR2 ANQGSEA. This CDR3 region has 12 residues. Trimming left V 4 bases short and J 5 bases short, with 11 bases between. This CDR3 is CSVGAGMETQYF. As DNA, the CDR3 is TGCAGCGTTGGAGCGGGTATGGAGACCCAGTACTTC.

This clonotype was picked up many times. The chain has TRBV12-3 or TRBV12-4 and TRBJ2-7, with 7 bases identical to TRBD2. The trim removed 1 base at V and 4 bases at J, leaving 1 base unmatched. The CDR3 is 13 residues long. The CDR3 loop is CASSLGEGYEQYF. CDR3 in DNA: TGTGCCAGCAGTTTAGGGGAGGGGTACGAGCAGTACTTC.

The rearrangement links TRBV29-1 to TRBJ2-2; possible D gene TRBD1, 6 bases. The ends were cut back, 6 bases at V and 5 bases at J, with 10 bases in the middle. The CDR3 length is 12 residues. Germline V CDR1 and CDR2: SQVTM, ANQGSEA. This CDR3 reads CSVLGATGELFF. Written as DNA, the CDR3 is TGCAGCGTATTGGGGGCAACCGGGGAGCTGTTTTTT.

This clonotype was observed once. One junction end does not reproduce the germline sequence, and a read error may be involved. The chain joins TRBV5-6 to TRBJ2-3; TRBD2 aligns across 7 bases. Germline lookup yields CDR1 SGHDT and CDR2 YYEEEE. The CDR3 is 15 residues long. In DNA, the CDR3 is TGTGCCGGCAGACAAGCGGGGATTAGCACAGATACGCAGTATTTT. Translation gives CAGRQAGISTDTQYF.

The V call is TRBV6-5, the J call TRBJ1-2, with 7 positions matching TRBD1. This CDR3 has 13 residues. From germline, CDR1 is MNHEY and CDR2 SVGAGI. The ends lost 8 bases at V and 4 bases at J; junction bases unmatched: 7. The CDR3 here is CASATGTVYGYTF. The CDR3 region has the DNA TGTGCCAGCGCCACCGGGACAGTCTATGGCTACACCTTC.

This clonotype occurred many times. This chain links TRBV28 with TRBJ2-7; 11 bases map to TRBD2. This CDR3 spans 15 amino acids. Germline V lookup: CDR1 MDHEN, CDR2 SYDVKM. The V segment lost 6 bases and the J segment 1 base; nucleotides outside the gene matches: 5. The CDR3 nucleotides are TGTGCCAGCAGCTTACTAGCGGGAGTATCCTACGAGCAGTACTTC. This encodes CASSLLAGVSYEQYF.

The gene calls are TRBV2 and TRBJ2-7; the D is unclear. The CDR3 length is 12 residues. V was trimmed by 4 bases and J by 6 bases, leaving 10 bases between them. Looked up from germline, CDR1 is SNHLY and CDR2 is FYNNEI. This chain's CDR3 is CASSGQFGEQYF. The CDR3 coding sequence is TGTGCCAGCAGTGGACAATTTGGCGAGCAGTACTTC.

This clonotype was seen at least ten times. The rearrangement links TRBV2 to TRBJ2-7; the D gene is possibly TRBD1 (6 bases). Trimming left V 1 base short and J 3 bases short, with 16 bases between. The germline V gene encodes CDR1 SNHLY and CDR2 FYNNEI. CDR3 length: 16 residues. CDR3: CASSEEGRGRDYEQYF. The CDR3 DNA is TGTGCCAGCAGTGAAGAGGGCAGGGGCAGAGACTACGAGCAGTACTTC.

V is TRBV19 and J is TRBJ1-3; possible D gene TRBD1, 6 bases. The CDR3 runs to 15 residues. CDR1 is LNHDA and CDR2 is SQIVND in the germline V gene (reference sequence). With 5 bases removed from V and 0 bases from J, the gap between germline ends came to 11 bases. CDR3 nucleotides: TGTGCCAGTAGTCCCGGGACACTCTCTGGAAACACCATATATTTT. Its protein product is CASSPGTLSGNTIYF.